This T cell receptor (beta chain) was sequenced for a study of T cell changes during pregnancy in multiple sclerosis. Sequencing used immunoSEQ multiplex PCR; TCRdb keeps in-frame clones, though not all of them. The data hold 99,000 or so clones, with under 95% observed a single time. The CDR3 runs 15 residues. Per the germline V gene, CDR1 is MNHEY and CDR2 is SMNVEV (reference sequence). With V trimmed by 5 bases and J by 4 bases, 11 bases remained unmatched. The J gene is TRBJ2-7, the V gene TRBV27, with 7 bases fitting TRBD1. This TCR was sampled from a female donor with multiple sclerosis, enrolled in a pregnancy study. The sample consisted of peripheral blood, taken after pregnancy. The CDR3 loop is CASSLGQVGLYEQYF. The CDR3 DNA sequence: TGTGCCAGCAGTCTCGGACAGGTTGGGTTGTACGAGCAGTACTTC.